The present TCR beta chain was sequenced within a study of human T cells and chemical hapten exposure. MiXCR, run by TCRdb on the 5' RACE reads, gives a single entry per CDR3 protein. This sample yields fewer than 150,000 distinct CDR3 sequences, of which roughly 18% are seen a single time; 2.8% belongs to the top ten. V shed 4 bases, J shed 6 bases, and the junction held 6 bases outside the gene matches. The CDR3 has 15 residues. Germline CDR1 reads KGHDR; CDR2 reads SFDVKD. Unseparated into fractions, whole blood served as the source from which total RNA was extracted. This chain connects TRBV24-1 to TRBJ2-1, with 9 bases identical to TRBD2. The origin of this receptor is a human donor in good health. CDR3 nucleotides: TGTGCCACCAGTGACTGTACAGCGGGAGGCAATGAGCAGTTCTTC. As protein: CATSDCTAGGNEQFF.